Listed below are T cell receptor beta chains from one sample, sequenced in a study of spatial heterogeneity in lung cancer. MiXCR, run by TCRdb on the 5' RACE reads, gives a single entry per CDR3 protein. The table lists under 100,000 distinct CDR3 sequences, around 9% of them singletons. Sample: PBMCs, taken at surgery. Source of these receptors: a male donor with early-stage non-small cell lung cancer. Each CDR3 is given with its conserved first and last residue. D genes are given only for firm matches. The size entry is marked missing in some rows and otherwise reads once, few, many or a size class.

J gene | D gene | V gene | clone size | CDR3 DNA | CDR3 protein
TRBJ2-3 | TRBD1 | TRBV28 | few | TGTGCCAGCAGCTCGACAGGGGACCTAACAGATACGCAGTATTTT | CASSSTGDLTDTQYF
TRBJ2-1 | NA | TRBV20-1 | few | TGCAGTGCTAGAGAAGGGGCCCTTGAGCAGTTCTTC | CSAREGALEQFF
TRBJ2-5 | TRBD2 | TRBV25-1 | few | TGTGCCAGCAGTGAATGGAGCGGGGGCCGGGAGACCCAGTACTTC | CASSEWSGGRETQYF
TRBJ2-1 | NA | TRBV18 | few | TGTGCCAGCTCACCACCGATCGGCCGGCAGTTCTTC | CASSPPIGRQFF
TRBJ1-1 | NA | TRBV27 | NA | TGTGCCAGCAGCTCCTCAGGATCCACTGAAGCTTTCTTT | CASSSSGSTEAFF
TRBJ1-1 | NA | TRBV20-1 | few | TGCAGTGCTAGAGATCAAAAGACATTGGCTGAAGCTTTCTTT | CSARDQKTLAEAFF
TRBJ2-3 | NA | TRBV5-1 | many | TGCGCCAGCAGCTGGCTCCCTATCACAGGGCCAGATACGCAGTATTTT | CASSWLPITGPDTQYF
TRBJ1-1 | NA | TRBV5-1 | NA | TGCGCCAGCAGCTTGGGGGTGCAGGCTGAAGCTTTCTTT | CASSLGVQAEAFF
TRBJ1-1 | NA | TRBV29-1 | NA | TGCAGCGTTGCGCACCACACTGAAGCTTTCTTT | CSVAHHTEAFF
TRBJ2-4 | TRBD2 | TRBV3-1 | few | TGTGCCAGCAGCCCGGGACTAGAAGATAACATTCAGTACTTC | CASSPGLEDNIQYF
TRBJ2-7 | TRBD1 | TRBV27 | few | TGTGCCAGCAGTTCCCTTAGACAGGGGGTTACCTACGAGCAGTACTTC | CASSSLRQGVTYEQYF
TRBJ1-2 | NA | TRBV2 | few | TGTGCCAGCTCCATCAGTCCAGGAGGAAGAGGCTACACCTTC | CASSISPGGRGYTF
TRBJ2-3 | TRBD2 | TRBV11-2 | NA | TGTGCCAGCAGCTTAATGGCGGGAGAAGGGGCAGATACGCAGTATTTT | CASSLMAGEGADTQYF
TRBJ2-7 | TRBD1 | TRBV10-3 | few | TGTGCCACCTCGGACAGGGCCCCCTACGAGCAGTACTTC | CATSDRAPYEQYF
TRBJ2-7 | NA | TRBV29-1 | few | TGCAGCGTCGGACTCCAGGCAGGGCTACCCTACGAGCAGTACTTC | CSVGLQAGLPYEQYF
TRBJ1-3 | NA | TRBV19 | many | TGTGCCAGTAGACCACAGGTGGTTGGAAACACCATATATTTT | CASRPQVVGNTIYF
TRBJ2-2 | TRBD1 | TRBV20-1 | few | TGCAGTGCTGTGGACAGGGGGCAATTGTGGACCGGGGAGCTGTTTTTT | CSAVDRGQLWTGELFF
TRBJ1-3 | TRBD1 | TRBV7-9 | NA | TGTGCCAGCAGCCCTATTGACAGGGGGTCGAGCTCTGGAAACACCATATATTTT | CASSPIDRGSSSGNTIYF
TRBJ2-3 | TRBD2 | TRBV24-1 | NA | TGTGCCACCAGTGAGGCTAGCGGGGGGGCAAGAGATACGCAGTATTTT | CATSEASGGARDTQYF
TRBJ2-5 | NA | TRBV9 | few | TGTGCCAGCAGCGTAGCGTCTAGGGGGGAGACCCAGTACTTC | CASSVASRGETQYF
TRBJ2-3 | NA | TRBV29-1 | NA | TGCTGCGTTGAAGACGGACTTGATACGCAGTATTTT | CCVEDGLDTQYF
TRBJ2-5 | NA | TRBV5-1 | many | TGCGCCAGCAGCTTGAGGGGGTCTAATGGCGAGACCCAGTACTTC | CASSLRGSNGETQYF
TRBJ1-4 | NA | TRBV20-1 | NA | TGCAGTGCTAGAAAGGTTGCAAGATATAATGAAAAACTGTTTTTT | CSARKVARYNEKLFF
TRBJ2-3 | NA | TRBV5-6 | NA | TGTGCCAGCAGCTTGGCCCGGAGAACAGATACGCAGTATTTT | CASSLARRTDTQYF
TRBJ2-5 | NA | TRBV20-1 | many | TGCAGTGCAACCCCCTTCCAGGGGACCCTAGAGACCCAGTACTTC | CSATPFQGTLETQYF
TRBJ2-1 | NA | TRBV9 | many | TGTGCCAGCAGCGGTAGAGGGCCCTCCTACAATGAGCAGTTCTTC | CASSGRGPSYNEQFF
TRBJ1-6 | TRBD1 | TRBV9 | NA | TGTGCCAGCAGCGCCAAGACAGGGGGCCCTTCACCCCTCCACTTT | CASSAKTGGPSPLHF
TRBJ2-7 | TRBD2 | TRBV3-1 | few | TGTGCCAGCAGCCGTGCGGGGGAAGCCGAGCAGTACTTC | CASSRAGEAEQYF
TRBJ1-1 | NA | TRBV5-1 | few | TGCGCCAGCAGCCGGCCAGGGATGAACACTGAAGCTTTCTTT | CASSRPGMNTEAFF
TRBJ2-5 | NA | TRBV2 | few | TGTGCCAGCAGTGAAGAGACCCAGTACTTC | CASSEETQYF
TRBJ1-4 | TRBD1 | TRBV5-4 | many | TGTGCCAGCAGCACCGGGACAGGGAGAGAAAAACTGTTTTTT | CASSTGTGREKLFF
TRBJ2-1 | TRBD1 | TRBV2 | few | TGTGCCAGCTGGGACAGGGGGGCCTACAATGAGCAGTTCTTC | CASWDRGAYNEQFF
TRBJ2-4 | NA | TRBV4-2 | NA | TGTGCCAGCAGCCAAGATAGTCGAGCAGGGACCAAAAACATTCAGTACTTC | CASSQDSRAGTKNIQYF
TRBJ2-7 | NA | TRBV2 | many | TGTGCCAGCAGTGTCATCACAGGGAACGAGCAGTACTTC | CASSVITGNEQYF
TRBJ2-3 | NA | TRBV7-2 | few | TGTGCCAGCAACTTTCCCGGCGCAAGGGATACGCAGTATTTT | CASNFPGARDTQYF
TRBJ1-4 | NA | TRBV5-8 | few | TGTGCCAGCAGCTTAAAGGTTCGGGAAAAACTGTTTTTT | CASSLKVREKLFF
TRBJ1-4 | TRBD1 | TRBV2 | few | TGTGCCAGCAGTCGAGCAGGGGGCGAAAAACTGTTTTTT | CASSRAGGEKLFF
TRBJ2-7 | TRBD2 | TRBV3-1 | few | TGTGCCAGCAGCCAAGTAGCGGGGCCTTCCTACGAGCAGTACTTC | CASSQVAGPSYEQYF
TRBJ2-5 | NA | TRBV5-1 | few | TGCGCCAGCAGCTTGCAGCCCCAAGAGACCCAGTACTTC | CASSLQPQETQYF
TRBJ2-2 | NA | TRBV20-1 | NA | TGCAGTGCTGTAACAGGGCCTGGCGACACCGGGGAGCTGTTTTTT | CSAVTGPGDTGELFF
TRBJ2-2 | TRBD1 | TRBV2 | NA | TGTGCCAGCTCAGGGGGTCCCGGGGAGCTGTTTTTT | CASSGGPGELFF
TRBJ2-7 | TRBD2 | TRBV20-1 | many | TGCAGTGCTATCACGGGACTAGCGGGCGAGCAGTACTTC | CSAITGLAGEQYF
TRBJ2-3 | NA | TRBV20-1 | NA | TGCAGTTCCTTGGCGGTTTCTGGCACAGATACGCAGTATTTT | CSSLAVSGTDTQYF
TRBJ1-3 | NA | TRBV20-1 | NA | TGCAGTGCTAGGTTCTCTGGAAACACCATATATTTT | CSARFSGNTIYF
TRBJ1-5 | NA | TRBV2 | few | TGTGCCAGCAGTTTTCAAGAAGATCAGCCCCAGCATTTT | CASSFQEDQPQHF
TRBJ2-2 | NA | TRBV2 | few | TGTGCCAGCAGTGATGAGGGATTATTGGACACCGGGGAGCTGTTTTTT | CASSDEGLLDTGELFF
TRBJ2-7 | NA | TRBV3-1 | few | TGTGCCAGCAGCCAAAGACCGTCCGAGAGGGGGAGCTCCTACGAGCAGTACTTC | CASSQRPSERGSSYEQYF
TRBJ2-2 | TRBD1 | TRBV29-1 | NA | TGCAGCGTCTCCGGGACAGTGAACACCGGGGAGCTGTTTTTT | CSVSGTVNTGELFF
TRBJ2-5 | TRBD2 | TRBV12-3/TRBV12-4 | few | TGTGCCAGCAGTGGGCGGGGAGGGGAAGAGACCCAGTACTTC | CASSGRGGEETQYF
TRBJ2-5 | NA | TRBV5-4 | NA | TGTGCCAGCAGCGGAGCGGGACAGGCCGGGAAGACCCAGTACTTC | CASSGAGQAGKTQYF
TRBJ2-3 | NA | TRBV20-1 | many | TGCAGTGCTAGAGGGTGGAAAAATACGCAGTATTTT | CSARGWKNTQYF
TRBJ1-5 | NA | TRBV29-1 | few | TGCAGCGTTGGCGGAGGAGGCAATCAGCCCCAGCATTTT | CSVGGGGNQPQHF
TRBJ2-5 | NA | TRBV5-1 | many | TGCGCCAGCAGCGGAGGCTCGGGCCCCCAAGAGACCCAGTACTTC | CASSGGSGPQETQYF